The sequence of this T cell receptor (beta chain) was determined in a study of early T cells in non-severe SARS-CoV-2 infection (TCRdb year 2021). In terms of the full investigation: TCR sequencing used bulk RNA from unsorted whole blood, so alpha and beta chains could not be paired.

General findings and caveats noted by the study authors: Matching against VDJdb was skewed toward anti-spike CD8 responses, likely underestimated virus-specific expansions, and missed private and CD4 specificities.

This was a case-control study nested in a cohort of healthcare workers in London, UK, who had nasopharyngeal swab PCR tests and blood samples taken every week. Healthcare workers were recruited between 23 and 31 March 2020, during the week of the UK lockdown, and were followed weekly for up to about 15 weeks. The junction shows trimming of 0 bases on V and 2 bases on J, and the gene matches do not reach 6 bases of it. CDR3 length: 16 amino acids, cysteine to phenylalanine. Left in the record is the CDR3 DNA by itself, 48 bases read in frame from the first base. The germline V gene (reference sequence) gives CDR1 as SEHNR and CDR2 as FQNEAQ. Libraries were made using 5' RACE. For sequencing, a NextSeq 500 was employed. To correct for sequencing error and PCR bias, the TCR library protocol tagged individual cDNA molecules with unique molecular identifiers. Both TCR alpha and beta chains were sequenced, and tight co-correlation was observed between alpha and beta sequence abundances in each sample. In the original analysis: Decombinator V4 was used to annotate the V gene, J gene and CDR3 of the TCR sequences. TCRs were defined as expanded if a significant change between any two time points was detected under a Poisson model with p below 0.0001. Abundances of TCRs were expressed as counts per million after normalisation to the total number of TCRs sequenced in each sample. TRAV1-2 paired with TRAJ12, TRAJ20 or TRAJ33 defined MAIT TCRs, while TRAV10 paired with TRAJ18 defined iNKT TCRs. VDJdb, accessed on 1 November 2021, was searched for TCRs annotated for CMV, EBV and SARS-CoV-2, and TCRs annotated for more than one antigen were excluded. TCRdb reworked the public reads: Q25 trimming with fastp, MiXCR clone assembly, productive beta chains retained. Identical CDR3 protein sequences are pooled into one entry, listed with their most common genes and DNA. TCRdb assigned the V and J calls; the authors' analysis was not used. A total of tens of thousands of distinct CDR3 sequences appear in this sample, around 15% of them only once. The top ten constitute 3% of the sample.

The table lists this clonotype with many counts. Its recognized antigen is unknown. Base quality data are lacking; no much larger clone is found one base away. The specimen sequenced was whole blood. The clonotype was recovered from an adult who was a healthcare worker with PCR-confirmed SARS-CoV-2 infection or an uninfected control (not recorded which). The chain is encoded by TRBV7-9 joined to TRBJ2-7; 8 middle bases align to TRBD2. Read as DNA, the sequence is TGTGCCAGCAGCTTAGCAGTCGGGAGGGACGCCTACGAGCAGTACTTC. The encoded protein is CASSLAVGRDAYEQYF.